The 17 T cell receptor beta chains reported below all come from one sample, sequenced in a study of spatial heterogeneity in lung cancer. Time point meaning: sample taken at primary tumor resection. Each CDR3 protein is one row after TCRdb ran MiXCR on the 5' RACE reads. The table has roughly 48,000 distinct CDR3 sequences, around 5.2% seen once. The sequenced sample was PBMCs, obtained at surgery. The receptors were gathered from a male donor with early-stage non-small cell lung cancer.

This clonotype was detected many times. The chain employs TRBV28 and TRBJ2-7; 7 positions match TRBD1. Trimming cost V 5 bases and J 3 bases; bases outside gene matches: 10. The CDR3 length is 15 residues. CDR1 is MDHEN and CDR2 is SYDVKM in the germline V gene. The DNA of the CDR3 is TGTGCCAGCAGTCCCGATCCGGACAGGCACTACGAGCAGTACTTC. It specifies CASSPDPDRHYEQYF.

The chain is built from TRBV3-1 and TRBJ1-2; the D is unclear. This CDR3 is built from 11 residues. The V and J ends lost 3 bases and 5 bases respectively, with 4 bases between them. The germline V gene has CDR1 LGHDT and CDR2 YNNKEL (reference sequence). CDR3 sequence: CASSHGYGYTF. For the CDR3, the DNA is TGTGCCAGCAGCCATGGATATGGCTACACCTTC.

This clonotype came up a few times. The chain uses TRBV7-9 and TRBJ2-1; D perhaps matches TRBD2 (6 bases). From germline, CDR1 is SEHNR and CDR2 FQNEAQ (reference sequence). This CDR3 region has 17 residues. The ends were cut back, 4 bases at V and 0 bases at J, with 16 bases in the middle. The CDR3 coding sequence is TGTGCCAGCAGCTCGAGCCCAGTGGGGGGCTCCTACAATGAGCAGTTCTTC. Its protein product is CASSSSPVGGSYNEQFF.

This clonotype was observed many times. The chain combines TRBV28 with TRBJ1-2; 9 nucleotides line up with TRBD1. Germline CDR1 is MDHEN and CDR2 is SYDVKM. J lost 2 bases, V lost 10 bases, and 8 bases had no gene match. This CDR3 is built from 14 residues. CDR3 nucleotide sequence: TGTGCCACCCTGACACAGGGGGCGAACTATGGCTACACCTTC. Its translation: CATLTQGANYGYTF.

In this sample, this clonotype turned up many times. The chain joins TRBV20-1 to TRBJ1-4, with 8 bases fitting TRBD1. Looked up from germline, CDR1 is DFQATT and CDR2 is SNEGSKA (reference sequence). CDR3 length: 14 residues. Trimming cost V 6 bases and J 6 bases; bases outside gene matches: 9. Here the CDR3 reads CSAGLPGQDEKLFF. The CDR3 nucleotides are TGCAGTGCCGGACTTCCGGGACAGGATGAAAAACTGTTTTTT.

There are many counts of this clonotype. This chain joins TRBV4-2 and TRBJ2-7, with a weak D call TRBD2 (5 bases). In germline, CDR1 is LGHNA, CDR2 YNFKEQ. V lost 1 base and J lost 7, with 11 bases in between. The CDR3 runs 13 residues. The CDR3 DNA is TGTGCCAGCAGCCAAGCTGTCGGGGTTGAGCAGTACTTC. Its translation is CASSQAVGVEQYF.

The genes are TRBV2 and TRBJ1-1; possibly TRBD1 for D (6 bases). CDR3 length: 13 amino acids. Trimming shortened V by 6 bases and J by 6 bases, and 14 bases separated the two germline ends. Germline values: CDR1 SNHLY, CDR2 FYNNEI. The CDR3 protein is CASSGQPGAEAFF. Written as DNA, the CDR3 is TGTGCCAGCAGCGGACAGCCGGGGGCTGAAGCTTTCTTT.

At least ten counts were recorded for this clonotype. The chain is built from TRBV5-1 and TRBJ2-2, with TRBD1 identical over 10 bases. Germline CDR1 reads SGHRS; CDR2 reads YFSETQ. V dropped 4 bases and J dropped 3; count of bases not matched to a gene: 3. The CDR3 totals 15 residues. The CDR3 sequence: CASSRGQGYTGELFF. The CDR3 nucleotides are TGCGCCAGCAGCCGGGGACAGGGGTACACCGGGGAGCTGTTTTTT.

This clonotype appeared many times. The chain joins TRBV18 to TRBJ1-2, with a possible D match to TRBD1 (5 bases). Per the germline V gene, CDR1 is KGHSH and CDR2 is LQKENI. The CDR3 totals 16 residues. Trimming took 2 bases from V and 5 from J, leaving 18 bases between them. CDR3 sequence (DNA): TGTGCCAGCTCACCAAGAAACGGACGAGGGGAGTATGGCTACACCTTC. Its protein product is CASSPRNGRGEYGYTF.

This clonotype came up many times. V and J are TRBV6-1 and TRBJ2-1; D not resolved. V was clipped by 2 bases and J by 15 bases, with 14 bases between them. Germline values: CDR1 MNHNS, CDR2 SASEGT. This CDR3 comprises 12 residues. The CDR3 sequence: CASSETVLVRFF. Written as DNA, the CDR3 is TGTGCCAGCAGTGAAACGGTGCTAGTTCGGTTCTTC.

This clonotype is labeled medium-sized. V gene TRBV29-1 combines with J gene TRBJ2-5; D is unresolved. V was cut by 4 bases and J by 2 bases, with 11 bases left in between. This CDR3 has 13 amino acids. Germline lookup yields CDR1 SQVTM and CDR2 ANQGSEA. CDR3 sequence reads: CSVVGELQETQYF. DNA for the CDR3: TGCAGCGTTGTTGGAGAACTACAAGAGACCCAGTACTTC.

This clonotype has ten or more counts. The chain employs TRBV20-1 and TRBJ2-7; D not certain. Germline CDR1 is DFQATT and CDR2 is SNEGSKA (reference sequence). V was pared by 4 bases and J by 6 bases, with 19 bases between. This CDR3 spans 14 amino acids. The DNA of the CDR3 is TGCAGTGCTAAAGCCCCGGCCTTTGGAAGCGAGCAGTACTTC. Translating it yields CSAKAPAFGSEQYF.

Turning to this clonotype: With a much larger clone just one base away, this may be a read error. The CDR3, as DNA: TGTGCCAGCAGCTCCCGACTAGCGGGAGATATAGATACGCAGTATTTT. It is translated as CASSSRLAGDIDTQYF. The rearrangement joins TRBV7-8 to TRBJ2-3; 12 bases are a match to TRBD2. The CDR3 consists of 16 residues. Losses at the gene ends were 4 bases for V and 5 bases for J; bases not matched to a gene: 7. CDR1 and CDR2 from the germline V gene are SGHVS and FQNEAQ.

This clonotype was counted ten times or more. The V and J genes are TRBV5-1 and TRBJ2-5, with 7 bases lining up with TRBD1. The CDR3 loop spans 15 amino acids. Germline-derived CDR1 and CDR2 are SGHRS and YFSETQ. Unmatched junction bases numbered 5, after V lost 3 bases and J lost 0 bases. In DNA form, the CDR3 reads TGCGCCAGCAGCTCCGGACAGGCCTACCAAGAGACCCAGTACTTC. It encodes CASSSGQAYQETQYF.

The chain employs TRBV12-5 and TRBJ1-1; D unclear. The V gene's germline CDR1 is LGHNT and CDR2 FRNRAP. The germline V and J ends were trimmed by 5 bases and 7 bases, with 11 bases remaining between them. This CDR3 has 12 residues. The chain's CDR3 is CASGHPYDEAFF. The CDR3 bases are TGTGCTAGTGGTCACCCGTATGATGAAGCTTTCTTT.

This clonotype was seen many times. The chain employs TRBV7-9 and TRBJ2-2; 14 positions agree with TRBD2. Trimming took 6 bases from V and 1 from J; bases not matched to a gene: 7. Germline loops: CDR1 SEHNR, CDR2 FQNEAQ (reference sequence). This CDR3 spans 18 amino acids. The DNA of the CDR3 is TGTGCCAGCAGAGCTACCGGGACTAGCGGGAGGAACACCGGGGAGCTGTTTTTT. It is translated as CASRATGTSGRNTGELFF.

In its sample, this clonotype was seen many times. The chain recombines TRBV7-9 with TRBJ2-7; 10 nucleotides align to TRBD2. CDR1 is SEHNR and CDR2 is FQNEAQ in the germline V gene (reference sequence). Trimming took 5 bases from V and 11 from J; bases not matched to a gene: 9. The CDR3 spans 13 residues. The CDR3 DNA is TGTGCCAGCAGCCTAACAATCGGGACTAGCGAGTACTTC. This translates into CASSLTIGTSEYF. Full variable domain (missing parts from reference TRBV7-9 and TRBJ2-7): DTGVSQNPRHKITKRGQNVTFRCDPISEHNRLYWYRQTLGQGPEFLTYFQNEAQLEKSRLLSDRFSAERPKGSFSTLEIQRTEQGDSAMYLCASSLTIGTSEYFGPGTRLTVT.